The 32 T cell receptor beta chains below all came from one sample that was sequenced in a study of spatial heterogeneity in lung cancer. The study, taken as a whole, reports: The study found that expanded intratumoral alpha and beta TCR counts tracked tumor mutation counts.

Antigen specificity for these receptors is unknown. One entry per CDR3 protein, called by TCRdb with MiXCR from the 5' RACE reads. The sample holds around 100,000 distinct CDR3 sequences, roughly 4.5% seen once. Documented time point: sample taken at primary tumor resection. This material consisted of lung tumor tissue, taken at surgery. The receptor set was obtained from a male donor with early-stage non-small cell lung cancer.

This clonotype was observed many times. This chain links TRBV5-1 with TRBJ1-1; D gene ambiguous. Germline assignment: CDR1 SGHRS and CDR2 YFSETQ. The CDR3 has 16 amino acids. V lost 2 bases and J lost 2, with 16 bases in between. Written as DNA, the CDR3 is TGCGCCAGCAGCTTAAAGGCAGACGGTGGTAACACTGAAGCTTTCTTT. Translated, it gives CASSLKADGGNTEAFF.

V usage is TRBV28 and J usage is TRBJ2-5; D not resolved. The V end lost 6 bases, the J end lost 2 bases, and 13 bases lay between the germline ends. This CDR3 spans 14 amino acids. Germline-derived CDR1 and CDR2 are MDHEN and SYDVKM. The DNA for the CDR3 is TGTGCCAGCAGCCCTGGCCTCCCACAAGAGACCCAGTACTTC. It specifies CASSPGLPQETQYF. The whole variable domain, remainder taken from reference TRBV28 and TRBJ2-5, is DVKVTQSSRYLVKRTGEKVFLECVQDMDHENMFWYRQDPGLGLRLIYFSYDVKMKEKGDIPEGYSVSREKKERFSLILESASTNQTSMYLCASSPGLPQETQYFGPGTRLLVL.

This clonotype was recorded at least ten times. The chain employs TRBV12-5 and TRBJ1-5, with D perhaps TRBD1 (5 bases). Trimming took 5 bases from V and 4 from J, leaving 12 bases between them. The CDR3 covers 14 residues. Germline CDR1 is LGHNT and CDR2 is FRNRAP. CDR3 nucleotide sequence: TGTGCTAGTGGTACAGGAGTACCAAATCAGCCCCAGCATTTT. Protein product: CASGTGVPNQPQHF.

In this sample, this clonotype turned up many times. The genes are TRBV28 and TRBJ1-1, with 7 nucleotides matching TRBD1. Germline-derived CDR1 and CDR2 are MDHEN and SYDVKM. The CDR3 sequence is 15 residues long. Trimming at V came to 4 bases and at J to 5 bases, leaving 10 bases not matched to a gene. The CDR3 nucleotides read TGTGCCAGCAGTTCCCCCCTCACAGGGGAAACTGAAGCTTTCTTT. Translation: CASSSPLTGETEAFF.

This clonotype was picked up many times. The rearrangement joins TRBV6-5 to TRBJ2-5, with 10 positions matching TRBD1. The V and J ends lost 6 bases and 4 bases, in that order; junction bases with no gene match: 5. The CDR3 loop spans 14 amino acids. Germline CDR1 reads MNHEY; CDR2 reads SVGAGI. The CDR3 region is CASSTGTGVETQYF. The CDR3 bases are TGTGCCAGCAGCACGGGGACAGGGGTAGAGACCCAGTACTTC.

This clonotype was counted at least ten times. The chain recombines TRBV9 with TRBJ2-1, with D unclear. The CDR3 loop spans 15 amino acids. Germline V CDR1 and CDR2: SGDLS, YYNGEE. Trimming removed 2 bases from V and 5 bases from J, with 14 bases in between. The CDR3 loop is CASSVVPTRDNEQFF. The CDR3 bases are TGTGCCAGCAGCGTCGTCCCGACCAGAGACAATGAGCAGTTCTTC.

This clonotype came up many times. V usage is TRBV29-1 and J usage is TRBJ2-7, with D perhaps TRBD2 (6 bases). Looked up from germline, CDR1 is SQVTM and CDR2 is ANQGSEA. The CDR3 covers 14 residues. V was clipped by 4 bases and J by 4 bases, with 17 bases between them. CDR3 sequence reads: CSVVVGRKGYEQYF. The CDR3 DNA reads TGCAGCGTTGTAGTCGGGAGAAAGGGTTACGAGCAGTACTTC.

This clonotype was detected many times. V usage is TRBV19 and J usage is TRBJ2-2, with D hard to call. The germline CDR1 and CDR2 sequences are LNHDA and SQIVND (reference sequence). The CDR3 is 14 amino acids. V gave up 3 bases and J gave up 2 bases, with 7 bases separating them. The CDR3 reads CASSINGNTGELFF. The CDR3 region has the DNA TGTGCCAGTAGTATCAACGGAAACACCGGGGAGCTGTTTTTT.

This clonotype was seen many times. The chain has TRBV7-2 and TRBJ2-1, with 11 bases lining up with TRBD2. CDR3 size: 15 residues. The germline V gene has CDR1 SGHTA and CDR2 FQGNSA. Trimming took 2 bases from V and 9 from J; bases not matched to a gene: 6. CDR3 in DNA: TGTGCCAGCAGCTTAACGACTAGCGGGACTGTTGAGCAGTTCTTC. Protein: CASSLTTSGTVEQFF. The variable domain in full, completed from reference TRBV7-2 and TRBJ2-1, reads GAGVSQSPSNKVTEKGKDVELRCDPISGHTALYWYRQSLGQGLEFLIYFQGNSAPDKSGLPSDRFSAERTGGSVSTLTIQRTQQEDSAVYLCASSLTTSGTVEQFFGPGTRLTVL.

This clonotype was found many times. The chain employs TRBV5-6 and TRBJ2-5; TRBD2 agrees at 10 bases. The length of the CDR3 is 18 residues. Trimming took 3 bases from V and 3 from J; bases not matched to a gene: 14. Looked up from germline, CDR1 is SGHDT and CDR2 is YYEEEE. The CDR3 DNA is TGTGCCAGCAGCTCTGGACTAGCGGAGCGCTCCGACGAAGAGACCCAGTACTTC. Its translation is CASSSGLAERSDEETQYF.

This clonotype came up many times. This sequence joins TRBV30 and TRBJ2-7; 8 nucleotides line up with TRBD2. Germline CDR1 is GTSNPN and CDR2 is SVGIG (reference sequence). Trimming cost V 3 bases and J 4 bases; bases outside gene matches: 14. The CDR3 has 16 residues. In DNA, the CDR3 is TGTGCCTGGAGCTCATACCGACCGGGACTAGAATACGAGCAGTACTTC. This encodes CAWSSYRPGLEYEQYF.

This clonotype was seen at least ten times. The gene calls are TRBV2 and TRBJ1-1; TRBD1 might be the D (6 bases). Germline CDR1 SNHLY, CDR2 FYNNEI. The V and J ends lost 2 bases and 0 bases respectively, with 13 bases between them. The CDR3 covers 16 residues. Here the CDR3 DNA reads TGTGCCAGCAGTGAATGGGACATCAACATGAACACTGAAGCTTTCTTT. Its protein product is CASSEWDINMNTEAFF. The full variable domain, rest sourced from reference TRBV2 and TRBJ1-1, is EPEVTQTPSHQVTQMGQEVILRCVPISNHLYFYWYRQILGQKVEFLVSFYNNEISEKSEIFDDQFSVERPDGSNFTLKIRSTKLEDSAMYFCASSEWDINMNTEAFFGQGTRLTVV.

This clonotype was seen many times. The V and J genes are TRBV5-1 and TRBJ2-3; TRBD1 or TRBD2 may be the D gene (6 bases each). Germline V CDR1 and CDR2: SGHRS, YFSETQ. Trimming pared 6 bases from V and 1 base from J, leaving 12 bases between. The CDR3 runs 14 residues. Here the CDR3 reads CASIKRGRTDTQYF. CDR3 in DNA: TGCGCCAGCATTAAACGGGGGCGCACAGATACGCAGTATTTT.

This clonotype was seen repeatedly, ten times or more. This sequence joins TRBV20-1 and TRBJ1-2, with TRBD1 matching over 9 bases. Germline V lookup: CDR1 DFQATT, CDR2 SNEGSKA (reference sequence). CDR3 length: 17 amino acids. V shed 0 bases and J 8 bases; nucleotides not matched to a gene: 16. CDR3 residues: CSARDRDRVHQESGYTF. DNA for the CDR3: TGCAGTGCTAGAGACCGGGACAGGGTTCACCAAGAGTCCGGCTACACCTTC.

This clonotype was recorded many times. J is TRBJ2-1 and V is TRBV20-1; D remains unclear. There are 15 residues in the CDR3. Trimming took off 1 base at V and 3 bases at J, with 13 bases between the two ends. Germline values: CDR1 DFQATT, CDR2 SNEGSKA (reference sequence). CDR3 DNA sequence: TGCAGTGCTAGAGGAGAGGTCAGAGACTACAATGAGCAGTTCTTC. Protein: CSARGEVRDYNEQFF.

The sample holds a few counts of this clonotype. J is TRBJ1-1 and V is TRBV27; no clear D gene. V dropped 3 bases and J dropped 6 bases, with 11 bases sitting between them. The CDR3 length is 13 residues. CDR1 and CDR2 (germline): MNHEY, SMNVEV (reference sequence). This CDR3 is CASSLAVRSEAFF. The DNA for the CDR3 is TGTGCCAGCAGTTTGGCGGTCCGATCTGAAGCTTTCTTT.

This clonotype was counted many times. The genes are TRBV20-1 and TRBJ2-1, with TRBD2 as a possible D gene (6 bases). V was pared by 4 bases and J by 8 bases, with 18 bases between. The CDR3 covers 14 residues. Germline CDR1 reads DFQATT; CDR2 reads SNEGSKA (reference sequence). The CDR3 loop is CSAIGGPWIDEQFF. The CDR3 DNA reads as TGCAGTGCTATCGGGGGACCCTGGATTGATGAGCAGTTCTTC.

This clonotype appeared many times. This rearrangement joins TRBV24-1 to TRBJ2-3; 7 bases match TRBD2. This CDR3 is 17 amino acids long. Germline CDR1 KGHDR, CDR2 SFDVKD. J gave up 2 bases and V 5 bases, and 12 bases lay outside the gene matches. CDR3: CATSGVGGRHTTDTQYF. In DNA, the CDR3 is TGTGCCACCAGTGGAGTCGGCGGGAGACATACCACAGATACGCAGTATTTT.

The sample holds many counts of this clonotype. V gene TRBV28 combines with J gene TRBJ2-3, with 7 nucleotides matching TRBD2. CDR1 MDHEN and CDR2 SYDVKM come from the germline V gene. Trimming at V came to 0 bases and at J to 1 base, leaving 4 bases not matched to a gene. The CDR3 spans 16 residues. The CDR3 DNA follows: TGTGCCAGCAGTTTATGGGGTAGCGGGCGCACAGATACGCAGTATTTT. Amino acid sequence: CASSLWGSGRTDTQYF.

This clonotype was observed at least ten times. The gene calls are TRBV11-2 and TRBJ2-3; 7 nucleotides match TRBD2. The CDR3 is made up of 14 amino acids. Germline CDR1 reads SGHAT; CDR2 reads FQNNGV. V was pared by 5 bases and J by 4 bases, with 6 bases of the junction left unmatched. The CDR3 DNA is TGTGCCAGCAGCCATTCCCGGGGGGCAGATACGCAGTATTTT. It specifies CASSHSRGADTQYF.

This clonotype came up many times. The V gene is TRBV6-1, the J gene TRBJ1-4; 10 bases align to TRBD1. The CDR3 extends over 13 amino acids. The germline CDR1 and CDR2 sequences are MNHNS and SASEGT. The junction had 5 bases not matched to a gene; V was cut back by 6 bases and J by 10 bases. The DNA for the CDR3 is TGTGCCAGCAGCGAACGGACAGGGGGAAAACTGTTTTTT. Translation gives CASSERTGGKLFF.

This clonotype appeared many times. This chain connects TRBV27 to TRBJ2-1; D possibly corresponds to TRBD2 (6 bases). This CDR3 comprises 15 residues. Germline V gene lookup returns CDR1 MNHEY and CDR2 SMNVEV (reference sequence). V was clipped by 2 bases and J by 0 bases, with 8 bases between them. The CDR3 sequence is CASSLGRNSYNEQFF. Written as DNA, the CDR3 is TGTGCCAGCAGTTTAGGGAGGAACTCCTACAATGAGCAGTTCTTC.

The table lists this clonotype with many counts. The rearrangement uses TRBV6-6 and TRBJ1-6; D is possibly TRBD1 (6 bases). The CDR3 runs to 13 residues. The V end was cut by 4 bases, the J end by 11 bases, with 12 bases between. Germline CDR1 reads MNHNY; CDR2 reads SVGAGI (reference sequence). The CDR3 region has the DNA TGTGCCAGCAGTTTAAACAGGGCAACACCCCTCCACTTT. Its protein is CASSLNRATPLHF.

This clonotype was counted only a few times. This CDR3 is CSVRLESGLDEQYF. The CDR3 DNA is TGCAGCGTTAGGTTAGAATCAGGGTTAGACGAGCAGTACTTC. The chain uses TRBV29-1 and TRBJ2-7, with a tentative D call TRBD1 (5 bases). Trimming removed 5 bases at V and 5 bases at J, with 19 bases between. CDR3 length equals 14 residues. The germline V gene encodes CDR1 SQVTM and CDR2 ANQGSEA.

This clonotype was observed many times. In nucleotides, the CDR3 is TGTGCCAGCAGCGCCTCGACCCGGAGGGCTGAAGCTTTCTTT. Amino acid sequence: CASSASTRRAEAFF. The chain uses TRBV11-2 and TRBJ1-1; D unresolved. V lost 5 bases and J 6 bases, leaving 16 bases between the germline ends. The V gene's germline CDR1 is SGHAT and CDR2 FQNNGV. The CDR3 runs 14 residues.

This clonotype has a handful of counts. The V and J genes are TRBV15 and TRBJ2-2; 14 nucleotides match TRBD2. After removal of 2 bases from V and 6 bases from J, the junction contained 5 bases not matched to a gene. CDR1 is LNHNV and CDR2 is YYDKDF in the germline V gene (reference sequence). The CDR3 runs to 17 residues. CDR3 in amino acids: CATSRLRTSGRSGELFF. The DNA of the CDR3 is TGTGCCACCAGCAGACTGCGGACTAGCGGGAGGTCCGGGGAGCTGTTTTTT. The full variable domain, its missing parts supplied by reference TRBV15 and TRBJ2-2, is DAMVIQNPRYQVTQFGKPVTLSCSQTLNHNVMYWYQQKSSQAPKLLFHYYDKDFNNEADTPDNFQSRRPNTSFCFLDIRSPGLGDTAMYLCATSRLRTSGRSGELFFGEGSRLTVL.

This clonotype was counted many times. The chain links TRBV3-1 to TRBJ2-1, with 13 bases that match TRBD2. Germline V gene data show CDR1 as LGHDT and CDR2 as YNNKEL (reference sequence). V lost 3 bases to trimming and J lost 7 bases; unmatched junction nucleotides: 3. This CDR3 is built from 15 residues. The CDR3 loop is CASSQGLAGPNEQFF. CDR3 sequence (DNA): TGTGCCAGCAGCCAGGGACTAGCGGGGCCGAATGAGCAGTTCTTC.

This clonotype was detected many times. The genes are TRBV18 and TRBJ2-5, with TRBD2 identical over 7 bases. Looked up from germline, CDR1 is KGHSH and CDR2 is LQKENI. The CDR3 contains 14 residues. The V segment lost 3 bases and the J segment 5 bases; nucleotides outside the gene matches: 6. Written as DNA, the CDR3 is TGTGCCAGCTCACCGTCGGGAGGAGGGGAGACCCAGTACTTC. It is translated as CASSPSGGGETQYF.

This clonotype appeared many times. This chain joins TRBV14 and TRBJ1-1, with D unresolved. Germline V CDR1 and CDR2: SGHDN, FVKESK. CDR3 length: 12 amino acids. V was trimmed by 4 bases and J by 8 bases, leaving 11 bases between them. The DNA of the CDR3 is TGTGCCAGCAGCCTTTGGACTGCCGAAGCTTTCTTT. Protein: CASSLWTAEAFF. The full variable domain, completed using reference TRBV14 and TRBJ1-1, is EAGVTQFPSHSVIEKGQTVTLRCDPISGHDNLYWYRRVMGKEIKFLLHFVKESKQDESGMPNNRFLAERTGGTYSTLKVQPAELEDSGVYFCASSLWTAEAFFGQGTRLTVV.

The sample holds many counts of this clonotype. CDR3 amino acids: CASSRLAVGGLSTADTQYF. For the CDR3, the DNA is TGTGCCAGCAGTAGGCTAGCTGTGGGGGGTTTATCAACGGCAGATACGCAGTATTTT. The chain employs TRBV12-3 or TRBV12-4 and TRBJ2-3; the D gene is possibly TRBD2 (6 bases). Between the trimmed V and J ends, which lost 5 bases and 4 bases, there was a span of 28 bases. CDR3 length equals 19 residues.

The sample holds many counts of this clonotype. This rearrangement joins TRBV28 to TRBJ2-7, with D possibly matching TRBD1 (5 bases). V shed 3 bases and J shed 7 bases, with 16 bases lying between them. Germline V CDR1 and CDR2: MDHEN, SYDVKM. The CDR3 sequence is 14 residues long. CDR3 loop: CASSLGQEPWEQYF. The CDR3 DNA sequence: TGTGCCAGCAGTTTGGGGCAGGAGCCTTGGGAGCAGTACTTC. Full variable domain (remainder filled in from reference TRBV28 and TRBJ2-7): DVKVTQSSRYLVKRTGEKVFLECVQDMDHENMFWYRQDPGLGLRLIYFSYDVKMKEKGDIPEGYSVSREKKERFSLILESASTNQTSMYLCASSLGQEPWEQYFGPGTRLTVT.

This clonotype was recorded at least ten times. The V gene is TRBV11-3, the J gene TRBJ2-1; TRBD2 might be the D (6 bases). CDR1 is SGHNT, CDR2 YENEEA, per germline. The CDR3 covers 15 residues. Deletions cut 5 bases from V and 4 bases from J, with 15 bases between. The CDR3 DNA reads TGTGCCAGCAGCCCGGGACTCTTGATGTACAATGAGCAGTTCTTC. It encodes CASSPGLLMYNEQFF.